This section outlines one TCR beta chain sequence together with its context. This clonotype was counted only a few times. The antigen it recognizes is unknown. Within one base of it there is no much larger clone, and no base qualities were kept. This record belongs to a study of human T cells and chemical hapten exposure (dated by TCRdb to the early 2020s). Describing the broader study: For sensitization, 2% DPC in acetone was applied to a roughly 2 cm by roughly 2 cm area of upper inner arm skin. Peripheral blood TCR repertoire changes were tracked in vivo in alopecia patients during primary and secondary sensitization to the hapten diphenylcyclopropenone (DPC). The mostly female patient cohort included alopecia areata with under or over 50% scalp involvement, alopecia totalis and alopecia universalis. Libraries were combined into a pool for sequencing, and differences in TCR yield between samples came mainly from small differences in library volumes within the pool. Throughout the study period of roughly 24 weeks, patients also received therapeutic DPC doses to the scalp every week. Patch testing was performed on the upper back with Finn chambers containing 0.01% DPC, and the patch tests were scored after 6 days according to International Contact Dermatitis Research Group standards. Blood samples were taken from patients before sensitization (week 0) and then at 2, 6 and about 24 weeks after DPC sensitization. Twenty-nine alopecia patients gave blood for TCR sequencing at one to four time points (pre-sensitization, 2, 6 and 24 weeks).

Library creation used RACE. TCRdb names NextSeq 500 as the instrument used. During library preparation, unique molecular identifiers were attached to individual cDNA molecules so that TCRs could be counted quantitatively and reproducibly. From each blood RNA sample, both TCR alpha and TCR beta chains were sequenced. The paper's processing steps were these. Samples had a median of roughly 99,000 TCRs, with a range from roughly 23,224 to 700,000. The Decombinator software suite was used to annotate the V, J and CDR3 of the TCR reads. For the PS versus PT1 abundance plots, all samples were subsampled to the same number of TCRs (28,000). Expanded TCRs were defined as absent before sensitization and observed at least eight times at the 2-week time point. The raw public reads went through TCRdb reprocessing: fastp at Q25, MiXCR clone calling, in-frame beta chains kept. Identical CDR3 protein sequences are pooled into one entry, listed with their most common genes and DNA. These V and J calls are TCRdb output, not the study's own analysis. The sample records 85,000 to 95,000 distinct CDR3 sequences, 8% to 13% of which are singletons. The ten biggest clones cover 2.2% of the sample.

Including the terminal cysteine and phenylalanine, the CDR3 comprises 14 residues. Of all the DNA, just the CDR3 is kept, 42 bases in frame from base 1. CDR1 and CDR2 (MGHDK, SYGVNS) derive from the germline V gene. Relative to germline, V is 9 bases shorter and J is 2 bases shorter, with 15 bases between their ends. Summary of the overall study and its limitations: Patch test score correlated positively with the number of PT1 expanded TCRs, reaching significance at thresholds 8, 16 and 32 but not at 4. The number of TCRs above 1 in 1000 frequency did not change with DPC sensitization; there was no evidence of global repertoire structure alterations. After repeated subsampling, the strength of the expansion versus patch-test correlation and the threshold at which it became significant changed. All patients had alopecia, a presumed autoimmune disease, so their immune response might differ from that of healthy individuals. Significantly more large CDR3 similarity clusters were formed by expanded TCRs than by pre-sensitization or healthy control sets, consistent with antigen-driven responses.

The time point label, read with the paper, signifies: patch test 2, 6 weeks after DPC sensitization. The treatment or condition label of this sample denotes: therapeutic diphenylcyclopropenone sensitization with weekly scalp DPC. At every patch-test visit, the blood draw took place before the patch test was put on. Patients were eligible if aged 18 to 70, diagnosed with alopecia and judged suitable for DPC therapy, and pregnant patients were excluded. Total RNA was isolated from unfractionated whole blood collected in Tempus Blood RNA tubes. This specimen consisted of whole blood, obtained in connection with sensitization to the hapten diphenylcyclopropenone (DPC). Here the chain combines TRBV25-1 and TRBJ2-3; the D segment cannot be called with confidence. This receptor was obtained from a man in his forties with alopecia areata. Some clones in this sample may be carry-over from other donors' samples. The CDR3: CASTRAEFTDTQYF. The nucleotides are TGTGCCAGTACAAGGGCGGAATTCACAGATACGCAGTATTTT.